This TCR beta chain originates from a study of T cell repertoires in cytomegalovirus infection (dated by TCRdb to between 2018 and 2021). With respect to the entire study: The peptide stimulations were aimed at well-studied HLA-B-restricted epitopes as well as recently identified HLA-C-restricted CMV epitopes, whose presentation resists viral immunomodulation. Donor HLA type was relevant to the analysis, as public TCR beta signatures indicated carriage of CMV infection together with the matching HLA type. Points the paper makes about the study in general: The ex vivo response was dominated by HLA-C-restricted CMV-specific TCR beta clonotypes, which also provided the single most frequent clonotype in two of eight donors. In both this cohort and an independent cohort of 352 donors, the cumulative frequency of public TCR beta family members distinguished carriers of CMV infection plus the relevant HLA type.

The intended sense of this specimen's treatment or condition label: in vitro stimulation with specific CMV peptide epitopes to enrich CMV-specific T cells. Concerning this clonotype: Which antigen it targets is not known. Base qualities are not provided; no much larger clone lies one nucleotide away.

Sequencing instrument: Illumina HiSeq 1500. TCRdb cleaned the public reads at Q25 with fastp, built clones with MiXCR and kept in-frame beta chains. Every entry covers one CDR3 protein and lists the most common genes and DNA from its rows. In all, the sample holds around 770,000 distinct CDR3 sequences, and almost 30% of those were seen once. The ten largest make up over 10% of the sample. The sequence derives from a human donor in good health (CMV status not recorded). Some clones in this sample may be carry-over from other donors' samples. Source: cultured CD8+ T cells from PBMCs, taken from culture after CMV antigen stimulation.

At the DNA level, the sequence is TGTGCCAGTCGGACAGGGGCTAGCAATCAGCCCCAGCATTTT. Its protein is CASRTGASNQPQHF. This sequence uses TRBV2 and TRBJ1-5, and TRBD1 aligns with 9 junction nucleotides. Relative to germline, V is missing 9 bases and J is missing 0 bases, with 3 bases of the junction outside any gene match. Inclusive of the bounding cysteine and phenylalanine, the CDR3 is 14 residues long. Only the CDR3 part of the read is kept: 42 bases, read in frame from the first base. CDR1 is given as SNHLY and CDR2 as FYNNEI, both from the germline V gene.